These 7 T cell receptor beta chains came from one sample sequenced in a study of lymphopenia after photon versus proton radiotherapy. Data came from immunoSEQ multiplex PCR; TCRdb stores just in-frame clones and leaves some out. The data contain over 40,000 clones, roughly 90% of them singletons. Sequencing used peripheral blood, obtained from a patient treated with photon-based radiotherapy. The receptors were sampled from a woman in her 40s with cholangiocarcinoma.

The chain is built from TRBV19 and TRBJ1-3; maybe TRBD1 (6 bases). Trimming took off 4 bases at V and 2 bases at J, with 6 bases between the two ends. The germline gives CDR1 LNHDA, CDR2 SQIVND (reference sequence). CDR3 length: 13 amino acids. The CDR3 spells CASSNRAGNTIYF. The DNA of the CDR3 is TGTGCCAGTAGTAACAGGGCTGGAAACACCATATATTTT.

DNA for the CDR3: TGTGCCAGCAGTCCGAGCGGGGGGGCCCCAGATACGCAGTATTTT. Residues: CASSPSGGAPDTQYF. V usage is TRBV7-3 and J usage is TRBJ2-3; 10 nucleotides align to TRBD2. This CDR3 contains 15 residues. J gave up 4 bases and V 6 bases, and 7 bases lay outside the gene matches. Germline lookup yields CDR1 SGHTA and CDR2 FQGTGA. The entire variable domain, with the rest obtained from reference TRBV7-3 and TRBJ2-3, is as follows: GAGVSQTPSNKVTEKGKYVELRCDPISGHTALYWYRQSLGQGPEFLIYFQGTGAADDSGLPNDRFFAVRPEGSVSTLKIQRTERGDSAVYLCASSPSGGAPDTQYFGPGTRLTVL.

This chain uses TRBV7-2 with TRBJ1-2; no firm D call. The V end lost 5 bases, the J end lost 4 bases, and 17 bases lay between the germline ends. Germline CDR1 and CDR2: SGHTA and FQGNSA. There are 15 residues in the CDR3. The chain's CDR3 is CASSRVRSGVYGYTF. In DNA form, the CDR3 reads TGTGCCAGCAGCCGAGTACGGTCAGGAGTCTATGGCTACACCTTC.

The chain employs TRBV19 and TRBJ1-1; TRBD1 agrees at 7 bases. Germline assignment: CDR1 LNHDA and CDR2 SQIVND (reference sequence). V lost 5 bases, J lost 7 bases, and 13 bases stayed unmatched. The CDR3 runs to 15 residues. In DNA form, the CDR3 reads TGTGCCAGTAGTTCAGGGACAGCTAAACAGGTTGAAGCTTTCTTT. Protein: CASSSGTAKQVEAFF.

The chain has TRBV28 and TRBJ2-7; 9 bases map to TRBD1. This CDR3 comprises 17 residues. The junction had 13 bases not matched to a gene; V was cut back by 5 bases and J by 2 bases. The germline V gene has CDR1 MDHEN and CDR2 SYDVKM. The CDR3 loop reads CASSGGTGKGRTYEQYF. DNA of the CDR3: TGTGCCAGCAGTGGAGGGACAGGGAAAGGGAGGACCTACGAGCAGTACTTC.

J is TRBJ2-7 and V is TRBV15; 7 bases line up with TRBD2. The V gene end was trimmed by 1 base and the J gene end by 3 bases; junction bases not matched to a gene: 0. This CDR3 is built from 13 residues. CDR1 and CDR2 from the germline V gene are LNHNV and YYDKDF (reference sequence). The CDR3 protein is CATSRVAGYEQYF. The CDR3 coding sequence is TGTGCCACCAGCAGAGTAGCGGGCTACGAGCAGTACTTC. The full variable domain, in which reference TRBV15 and TRBJ2-7 provide the parts outside the CDR3, is DAMVIQNPRYQVTQFGKPVTLSCSQTLNHNVMYWYQQKSSQAPKLLFHYYDKDFNNEADTPDNFQSRRPNTSFCFLDIRSPGLGDTAMYLCATSRVAGYEQYFGPGTRLTVT.

The gene calls are TRBV7-9 and TRBJ2-5; TRBD2 matches 10 bases. The junction had 7 bases not matched to a gene; V was cut back by 5 bases and J by 4 bases. Germline assignment: CDR1 SEHNR and CDR2 FQNEAQ (reference sequence). The CDR3 has 15 residues. The CDR3 loop is CASSALAGDGETQYF. The CDR3 coding sequence is TGTGCCAGCAGCGCCCTAGCGGGAGATGGAGAGACCCAGTACTTC.